The entry that follows covers one T cell receptor beta chain sequence. The data derive from a study of T cells of healthy individuals. A single record per CDR3 protein comes from TCRdb applying MiXCR to the 5' RACE reads. The sample includes roughly 76,000 distinct CDR3 sequences, about 4.8% seen only once; the top ten take roughly 7.6%. The CDR3 is 15 residues long. Per germline, CDR1 LNHDA and CDR2 SQIVND (reference sequence). Trimming took 6 bases from V and 1 from J; bases not matched to a gene: 7. This sequence originates from a female donor in good health. The chain joins TRBV19 to TRBJ2-5; TRBD1 matches 8 bases. The CDR3, as DNA: TGTGCCAGTAGGCCGACAGGGGTGATCCAAGAGACCCAGTACTTC. The encoded protein is CASRPTGVIQETQYF. Supplemented by reference TRBV19 and TRBJ2-5, the full variable domain reads DGGITQSPKYLFRKEGQNVTLSCEQNLNHDAMYWYRQDPGQGLRLIYYSQIVNDFQKGDIAEGYSVSREKKESFPLTVTSAQKNPTAFYLCASRPTGVIQETQYFGPGTRLLVL.